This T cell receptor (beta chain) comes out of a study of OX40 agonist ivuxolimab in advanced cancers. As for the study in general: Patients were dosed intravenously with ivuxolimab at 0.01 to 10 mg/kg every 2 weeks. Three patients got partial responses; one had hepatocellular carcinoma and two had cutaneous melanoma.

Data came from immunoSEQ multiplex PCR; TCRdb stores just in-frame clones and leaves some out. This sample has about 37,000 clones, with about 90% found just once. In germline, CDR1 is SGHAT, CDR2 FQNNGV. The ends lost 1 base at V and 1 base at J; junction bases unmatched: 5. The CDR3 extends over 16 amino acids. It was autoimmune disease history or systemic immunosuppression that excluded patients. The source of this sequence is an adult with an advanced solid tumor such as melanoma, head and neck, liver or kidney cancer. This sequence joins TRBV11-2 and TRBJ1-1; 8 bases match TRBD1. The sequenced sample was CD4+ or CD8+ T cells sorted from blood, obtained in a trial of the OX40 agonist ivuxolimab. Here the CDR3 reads CASSLGRTGTNTEAFF. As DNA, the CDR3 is TGTGCCAGCAGCTTAGGGAGGACAGGGACGAACACTGAAGCTTTCTTT. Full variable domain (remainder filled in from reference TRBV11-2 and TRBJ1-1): EAGVAQSPRYKIIEKRQSVAFWCNPISGHATLYWYQQILGQGPKLLIQFQNNGVVDDSQLPKDRFSAERLKGVDSTLKIQPAKLEDSAVYLCASSLGRTGTNTEAFFGQGTRLTVV.